This TCR beta chain stems from a study of blood T cells in healthy people across ages. Study outcomes and limitations: Per million T cells, the diversity of TCR beta decreased roughly linearly as age advanced.

This clonotype has just a few counts. Its specificity is not known. The use of a sample-barcoded 5' primer and a J-beta primer mix characterized a second PCR of roughly 7 to 12 cycles. Each cDNA molecule received a tag from a template-switch adaptor that had 12 random nucleotides. MiXCR was run by TCRdb on the 5' RACE reads, yielding one entry per CDR3 protein. The table shows 700,000 to 1,000,000 distinct CDR3 sequences, with about 42% occurring only once. After removal of 6 bases from V and 9 bases from J, the junction contained 6 bases not matched to a gene. The CDR3 extends over 14 amino acids. CDR1 and CDR2 (germline): SGHRS, YFSETQ.

This chain connects TRBV5-1 to TRBJ1-6; TRBD1 matches at 10 bases. Sequencing used blood. The sequence was obtained from a man aged 55 to 70 in good health. CDR3 bases: TGCGCCAGCACCGAGACAGGGGGCATTTCACCCCTCCACTTT. This translates into CASTETGGISPLHF.